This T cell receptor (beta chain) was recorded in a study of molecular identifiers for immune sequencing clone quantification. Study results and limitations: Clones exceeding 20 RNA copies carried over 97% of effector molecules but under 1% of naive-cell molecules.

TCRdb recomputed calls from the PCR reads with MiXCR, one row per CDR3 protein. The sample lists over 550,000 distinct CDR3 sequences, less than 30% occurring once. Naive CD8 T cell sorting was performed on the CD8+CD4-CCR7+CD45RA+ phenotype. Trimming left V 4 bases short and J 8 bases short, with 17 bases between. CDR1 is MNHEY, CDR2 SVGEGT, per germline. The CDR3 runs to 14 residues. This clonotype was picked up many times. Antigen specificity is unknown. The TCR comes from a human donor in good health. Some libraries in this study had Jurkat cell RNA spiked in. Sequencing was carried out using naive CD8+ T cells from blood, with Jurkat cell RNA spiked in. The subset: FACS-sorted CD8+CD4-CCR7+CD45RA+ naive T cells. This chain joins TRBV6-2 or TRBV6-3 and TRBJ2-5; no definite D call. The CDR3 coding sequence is TGTGCCAGCAGTTTTGGACCGCGGCTGGCAACCCAGTACTTC. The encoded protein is CASSFGPRLATQYF.